The text below deals with one TCR beta chain. Using immunoSEQ multiplex PCR, the repertoire was profiled, and TCRdb retains in-frame clones only, with some absent. This table has about 370,000 clones, roughly nine tenths appearing once. This sample was taken from a study of blood T cell repertoires in COVID-19. CDR3 length: 16 residues. J gave up 5 bases and V 9 bases, and 16 bases lay outside the gene matches. CDR1 and CDR2 from the germline V gene are LNHDA and SQIVND (reference sequence). What was sequenced was PBMCs or T cells enriched from blood (not recorded which). The receptor was isolated from a young man who had recovered from COVID-19. V and J are TRBV19 and TRBJ1-1; 9 bases map to TRBD1. This chain's CDR3 is CASDRGQGIETTEAFF. The CDR3 DNA reads TGTGCCAGCGACCGGGGACAGGGAATCGAGACGACTGAAGCTTTCTTT.